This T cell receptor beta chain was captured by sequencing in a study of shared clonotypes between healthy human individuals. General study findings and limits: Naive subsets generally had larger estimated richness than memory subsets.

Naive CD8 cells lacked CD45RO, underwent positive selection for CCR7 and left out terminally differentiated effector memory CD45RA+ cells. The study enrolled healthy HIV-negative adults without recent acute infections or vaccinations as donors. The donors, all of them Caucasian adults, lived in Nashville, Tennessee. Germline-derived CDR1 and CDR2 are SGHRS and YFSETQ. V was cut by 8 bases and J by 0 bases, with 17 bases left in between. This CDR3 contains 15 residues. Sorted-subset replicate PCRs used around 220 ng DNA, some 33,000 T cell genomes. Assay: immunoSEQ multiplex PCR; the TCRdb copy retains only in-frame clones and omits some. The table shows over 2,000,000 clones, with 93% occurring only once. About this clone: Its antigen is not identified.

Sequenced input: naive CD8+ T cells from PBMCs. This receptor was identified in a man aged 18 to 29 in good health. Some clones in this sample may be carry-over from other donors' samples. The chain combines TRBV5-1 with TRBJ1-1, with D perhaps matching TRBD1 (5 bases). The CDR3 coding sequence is TGCGCCAGTAAGCTGGGACTCGCGTTGAACACTGAAGCTTTCTTT. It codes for CASKLGLALNTEAFF.